These T cell receptor beta chains were read from a single sample in a study of T-cell reconstitution after alpha-beta-depleted transplantation in children. TCRdb re-called the PCR reads with MiXCR, one entry per CDR3 protein. The data hold nearly 550,000 distinct CDR3 sequences, with around 19% observed a single time. Sequenced material: PBMCs from the stem cell graft donor, taken from the stem cell graft. These receptors all come from a human donor who donated a stem cell graft to a child with acute lymphoblastic leukemia. The conserved cysteine and the conserved F or W are not part of the CDR3 here.

length,V,CDR3
14,TRBV12-3/TRBV12-4,ASGTAGEWNTGELF
10,TRBV7-9,ASSLDGRPLH
16,TRBV15,ATSRDPSRTGRYIVQH
10,TRBV7-2,ASSLNRNTIY
12,TRBV12-3/TRBV12-4,ASSSPGTSGEQY
15,TRBV4-1,ASSRRIAGELQETQY
12,TRBV10-3,AMGVNSGANVLT
11,TRBV20-1,SASRAFNQPQH
14,TRBV9,ASSYLKMDRTYGYT
13,TRBV9,ASSGGGGRWNEQF
18,TRBV20-1,SARDESRGADGPNTGELF
11,TRBV25-1,ASSLGGSNEQY